A selection of T cell receptor beta chains follows, all from one sample in a study of beta chain features in type 1 diabetes. Sequenced by immunoSEQ multiplex PCR; TCRdb stores in-frame clones only, minus some. The data hold hundreds of thousands of clones, with 68% observed a single time. The sequenced material came from naive CD4+ T cells from blood. The receptor set was obtained from a man aged 30 to 39 in good health. The CDR3 runs from the conserved cysteine through the conserved F or W. A D gene is named only where the DNA matches it firmly. Size is omitted from some rows. Given values are once, few, many or a class for expanded clones.

D,length,size,J,V,CDR3,DNA
-,14,-,TRBJ2-4,TRBV29-1,CSVAGRLAKNIQYF,TGCAGCGTGGCGGGACGCCTAGCCAAAAACATTCAGTACTTC
TRBD1,16,-,TRBJ2-7,TRBV29-1,CSVEVTGQGAAYEQYF,TGCAGCGTTGAAGTTACCGGACAGGGGGCCGCCTACGAGCAGTACTTC
-,14,-,TRBJ1-2,TRBV9,CASSVDEGTYGYTF,TGTGCCAGCAGCGTAGATGAGGGAACCTATGGCTACACCTTC
TRBD1,13,-,TRBJ2-7,TRBV29-1,CSVIRTGSYEQYF,TGCAGCGTAATCCGGACAGGCTCCTACGAGCAGTACTTC
-,11,-,TRBJ1-1,TRBV29-1,CSVERNTEAFF,TGCAGCGTTGAGAGGAACACTGAAGCTTTCTTT
-,11,-,TRBJ2-7,TRBV30,CAVAQTYEQYF,TGTGCCGTAGCCCAGACTTACGAGCAGTACTTC
-,15,-,TRBJ2-3,TRBV30,CAWSVLARGLGTQYF,TGTGCCTGGAGTGTACTTGCTCGGGGCCTCGGTACGCAGTATTTT
-,16,-,TRBJ2-1,TRBV21-1,CASSREGQGPYNEQFF,TGTGCCAGCAGCAGAGAAGGACAGGGGCCGTACAATGAGCAGTTCTTC
-,16,-,TRBJ2-5,TRBV23-1,CASSLTQGTFQETQYF,TGCGCCAGCAGTCTGACTCAGGGGACATTTCAAGAGACCCAGTACTTC
TRBD2,16,few,TRBJ2-3,TRBV7-9,CASSPGLAGGTDTQYF,TGTGCCAGCAGCCCCGGACTAGCGGGGGGCACAGATACGCAGTATTTT
TRBD2,16,-,TRBJ2-4,TRBV10-3,CAISMGLAGRGNIQYF,TGTGCCATCAGCATGGGACTAGCGGGGAGAGGAAACATTCAGTACTTC
-,14,-,TRBJ2-4,TRBV28,CASRVILAKNIQYF,TGTGCCAGCAGAGTGATTCTAGCCAAAAACATTCAGTACTTC
-,13,-,TRBJ2-1,TRBV29-1,CSVETAVLDEQFF,TGCAGCGTTGAGACGGCCGTCCTAGATGAGCAGTTCTTC
-,13,-,TRBJ2-5,TRBV10-1,CASSESYQETQYF,TGCGCCAGCAGTGAGTCGTACCAAGAGACCCAGTACTTC
-,12,-,TRBJ2-3,TRBV7-2,CASSPPRDTQYF,TGTGCCAGCAGCCCACCCCGGGATACGCAGTATTTT
-,14,-,TRBJ1-1,TRBV19,CASSREEMNTEAFF,TGTGCCAGTAGTAGGGAAGAGATGAACACTGAAGCTTTCTTT
-,15,few,TRBJ1-2,TRBV10-3,CATTRSLIGAHGYTF,TGTGCCACGACGCGAAGCCTGATCGGGGCTCATGGCTACACCTTC
-,13,-,TRBJ1-1,TRBV5-1,CASSFGFDTEAFF,TGCGCCAGCAGCTTTGGTTTCGACACTGAAGCTTTCTTT
TRBD2,16,-,TRBJ2-5,TRBV23-1,CASSRVSGRGGKTQYF,TGCGCCAGCAGTCGGGTTAGCGGGAGAGGGGGGAAGACCCAGTACTTC
-,13,-,TRBJ2-5,TRBV11-2,CASSLSGPGAQYF,TGTGCCAGCAGCTTGAGCGGACCAGGGGCCCAGTACTTC
-,13,-,TRBJ2-3,TRBV30,CAWTEGRKDTQYF,TGTGCCTGGACGGAAGGGAGGAAAGATACGCAGTATTTT
-,13,few,TRBJ2-1,TRBV30,CATGASSYNEQFF,TGTGCCACGGGGGCTAGCTCCTACAATGAGCAGTTCTTC
-,15,-,TRBJ2-1,TRBV14,CASSHGLVGGNEQFF,TGTGCCAGCAGCCACGGCTTGGTGGGCGGGAATGAGCAGTTCTTC
-,16,-,TRBJ2-6,TRBV28,CASSWGSVSGANVLTF,TGTGCCAGCAGTTGGGGATCGGTATCTGGGGCCAACGTCCTGACTTTC
TRBD2,14,-,TRBJ2-2,TRBV29-1,CSAGLAANTGELFF,TGCAGCGCGGGACTAGCAGCGAACACCGGGGAGCTGTTTTTT
TRBD1,15,-,TRBJ1-5,TRBV30,CAWSNQRTGAQPQHF,TGTGCCTGGAGTAACCAAAGAACAGGGGCCCAGCCCCAGCATTTT
TRBD2,18,few,TRBJ2-1,TRBV29-1,CSVSGTSGRVPSVGEQFF,TGCAGCGTATCCGGGACTAGCGGGAGAGTCCCCTCGGTAGGTGAGCAGTTCTTC
-,14,few,TRBJ1-2,TRBV29-1,CSVPRSRFQDGYTF,TGCAGCGTCCCCAGGTCTAGATTTCAGGATGGCTACACCTTC
-,17,-,TRBJ1-6,TRBV5-1,CASSLDRAGWENSPLHF,TGCGCCAGCAGCTTGGATCGTGCAGGGTGGGAGAATTCACCCCTCCACTTT
-,14,-,TRBJ1-5,TRBV10-3,CAIRGAGSNQPQHF,TGTGCCATCAGGGGGGCGGGGAGCAATCAGCCCCAGCATTTT
-,13,-,TRBJ1-2,TRBV30,CAWSVGTNYGYTF,TGTGCCTGGAGTGTAGGCACCAACTATGGCTACACCTTC
TRBD2,15,-,TRBJ2-3,TRBV7-2,CASSFGGGATDTQYF,TGTGCCAGCAGCTTCGGCGGGGGGGCAACAGATACGCAGTATTTT
-,11,-,TRBJ2-7,TRBV30,CAWSEEGEQYF,TGTGCCTGGAGTGAGGAGGGCGAGCAGTACTTC
-,13,few,TRBJ2-5,TRBV30,CAWSRTVQETQYF,TGTGCCTGGAGTAGGACCGTGCAAGAGACCCAGTACTTC
-,14,-,TRBJ2-7,TRBV27,CASSFVKSSYEQYF,TGTGCCAGCAGTTTCGTCAAGAGCTCCTACGAGCAGTACTTC
-,14,-,TRBJ2-1,TRBV27,CASSPNYSYNEQFF,TGTGCCAGCAGTCCGAACTACTCCTACAATGAGCAGTTCTTC
-,12,-,TRBJ2-3,TRBV9,CASSASTDTQYF,TGTGCCAGCAGCGCGTCCACAGATACGCAGTATTTT
-,13,-,TRBJ1-1,TRBV30,CAWSTRFGTEAFF,TGTGCCTGGAGTACTCGCTTCGGAACTGAAGCTTTCTTT
-,14,-,TRBJ2-2,TRBV5-1,CASSLALNTGELFF,TGCGCCAGCAGCTTGGCTCTGAACACCGGGGAGCTGTTTTTT
-,14,-,TRBJ2-3,TRBV30,CAWSVAGVGDTQYF,TGTGCCTGGAGTGTGGCAGGGGTTGGGGATACGCAGTATTTT
-,15,-,TRBJ1-6,TRBV30,CAWSYRRDYNSPLHF,TGTGCCTGGAGTTACAGGCGCGATTATAATTCACCCCTCCACTTT
-,15,few,TRBJ1-1,TRBV5-4,CASSLVGTQNTEAFF,TGTGCCAGCAGCTTGGTCGGGACACAAAACACTGAAGCTTTCTTT
TRBD1,15,-,TRBJ1-1,TRBV27,CASSLGGPGTGRTFF,TGTGCCAGCAGTTTAGGAGGTCCCGGGACAGGGCGAACTTTCTTT
-,13,-,TRBJ1-1,TRBV29-1,CSVESPWGTEAFF,TGCAGCGTTGAATCACCTTGGGGCACTGAAGCTTTCTTT
-,13,-,TRBJ2-7,TRBV7-2,CASSSTGHYEQYF,TGTGCCAGCAGCTCTACAGGCCACTACGAGCAGTACTTC
TRBD2,14,once,TRBJ2-3,TRBV7-2,CASSDLAGGSTQYF,TGTGCCAGCAGCGACCTAGCGGGGGGCAGTACGCAGTATTTT
-,15,-,TRBJ2-6,TRBV19,CASSESQAGANVLTF,TGTGCCAGTAGTGAGTCCCAGGCCGGGGCCAACGTCCTGACTTTC
TRBD1,14,-,TRBJ2-7,TRBV7-2,CASSRTGGRTKQYF,TGTGCCAGCAGCCGAACAGGGGGCAGAACGAAGCAGTACTTC
-,13,-,TRBJ2-2,TRBV9,CASSAGDTGELFF,TGTGCCAGCAGCGCGGGAGATACCGGGGAGCTGTTTTTT
-,12,once,TRBJ1-5,TRBV10-3,CASSGRDQPQHF,TGTGCCAGCAGTGGGAGGGATCAGCCCCAGCATTTT
-,13,-,TRBJ2-3,TRBV7-2,CASSLAYTDTQYF,TGTGCCAGCAGCTTAGCCTACACAGATACGCAGTATTTT
-,13,-,TRBJ2-5,TRBV30,CAWTPGPWETQYF,TGTGCCTGGACCCCGGGTCCGTGGGAGACCCAGTACTTC